This TCR beta chain was captured by sequencing in a study of shared clonotypes between healthy human individuals. Overall study context: Each donor's CD4 naive and CD4 memory cells filled three plates apiece, CD8 naive two, and CD8 memory one. Findings of the study overall: All-four-donor shared clonotypes had higher generation probabilities than non-shared clonotypes did. Sampling involved blood alone; tissue repertoires likely differ.

This CDR3 is built from 15 residues. Germline assignment: CDR1 LNHDA and CDR2 SQIVND (reference sequence). Trimming pared 3 bases from V and 0 bases from J, leaving 9 bases between. In the source study's methods: Filtering differed because ImmunoSEQ produced junction-only sequences that carried no quality scores. The data were produced by immunoSEQ multiplex PCR, yet TCRdb's version contains in-frame clones alone and is incomplete. V and J calls and clone size follow that table, whereas D and trimming were derived from the DNA. This table has some 2.1 million clones, just under 95% appearing once. Worth noting for this clone: Its target is unknown.

Selected positively for CCR7 and CD45RO-negative, naive CD8 cells excluded terminally differentiated effector memory CD45RA+ cells. This clonotype originated in a man younger than 30 in good health. The specimen sequenced was naive CD8+ T cells sorted from blood. The V gene is TRBV19, the J gene TRBJ1-5; a weak D match, TRBD1 (5 bases). This CDR3 reads CASSMGLLSNQPQHF. The CDR3 region has the DNA TGTGCCAGTAGTATGGGGCTGCTTAGCAATCAGCCCCAGCATTTT.